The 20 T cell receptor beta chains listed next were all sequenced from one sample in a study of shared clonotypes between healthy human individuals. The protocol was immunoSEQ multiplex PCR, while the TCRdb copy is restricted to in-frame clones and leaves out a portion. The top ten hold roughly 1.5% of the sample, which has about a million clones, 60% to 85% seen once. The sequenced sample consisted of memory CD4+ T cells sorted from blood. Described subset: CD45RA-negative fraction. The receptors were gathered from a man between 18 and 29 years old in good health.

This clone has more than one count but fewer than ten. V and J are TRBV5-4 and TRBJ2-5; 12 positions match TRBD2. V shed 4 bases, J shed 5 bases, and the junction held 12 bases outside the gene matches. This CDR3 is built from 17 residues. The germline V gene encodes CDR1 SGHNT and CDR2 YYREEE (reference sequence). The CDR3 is CASSKSTSGRPSETQYF. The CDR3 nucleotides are TGTGCCAGCAGCAAGTCCACTAGCGGGAGGCCCTCGGAGACCCAGTACTTC.

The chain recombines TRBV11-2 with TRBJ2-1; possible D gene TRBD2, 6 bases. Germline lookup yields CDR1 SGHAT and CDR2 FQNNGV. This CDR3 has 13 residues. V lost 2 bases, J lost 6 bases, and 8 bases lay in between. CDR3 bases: TGTGCCAGCAGCTTAAGTAGCGGCAATGAGCAGTTCTTC. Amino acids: CASSLSSGNEQFF.

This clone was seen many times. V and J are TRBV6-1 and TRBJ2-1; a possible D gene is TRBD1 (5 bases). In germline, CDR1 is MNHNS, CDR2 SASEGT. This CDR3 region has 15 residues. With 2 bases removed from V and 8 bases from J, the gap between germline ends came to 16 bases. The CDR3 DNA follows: TGTGCCAGCAGTGAAATTAACCAAAAAGGGGATGAGCAGTTCTTC. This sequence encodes CASSEINQKGDEQFF.

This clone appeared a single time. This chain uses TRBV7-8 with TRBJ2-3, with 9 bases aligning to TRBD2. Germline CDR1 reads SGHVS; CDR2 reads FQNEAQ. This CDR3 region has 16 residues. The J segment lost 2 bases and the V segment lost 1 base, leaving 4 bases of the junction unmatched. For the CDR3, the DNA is TGTGCCAGCAGCTTAGGGCTAGCGGGAATCACAGATACGCAGTATTTT. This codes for CASSLGLAGITDTQYF.

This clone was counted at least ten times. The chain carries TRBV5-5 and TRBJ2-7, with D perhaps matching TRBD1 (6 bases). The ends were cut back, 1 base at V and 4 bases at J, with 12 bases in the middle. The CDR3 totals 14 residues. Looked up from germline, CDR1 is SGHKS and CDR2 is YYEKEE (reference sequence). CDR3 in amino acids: CASSLTGLRYEQYF. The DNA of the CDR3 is TGTGCCAGCAGCTTGACAGGGCTTAGGTACGAGCAGTACTTC.

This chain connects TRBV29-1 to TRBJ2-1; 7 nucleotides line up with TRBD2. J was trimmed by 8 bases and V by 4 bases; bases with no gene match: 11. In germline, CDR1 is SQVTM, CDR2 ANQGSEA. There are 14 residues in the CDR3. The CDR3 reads CSVVIPTSVHEQFF. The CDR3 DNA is TGCAGCGTTGTTATCCCTACTAGCGTCCATGAGCAGTTCTTC.

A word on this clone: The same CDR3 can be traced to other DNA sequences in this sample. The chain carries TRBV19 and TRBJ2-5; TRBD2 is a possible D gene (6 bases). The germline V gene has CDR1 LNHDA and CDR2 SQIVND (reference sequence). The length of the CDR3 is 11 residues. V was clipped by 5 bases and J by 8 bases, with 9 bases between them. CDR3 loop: CASSSGETQYF. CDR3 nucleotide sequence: TGTGCCAGTAGTTCGGGGGAAACCCAGTACTTC.

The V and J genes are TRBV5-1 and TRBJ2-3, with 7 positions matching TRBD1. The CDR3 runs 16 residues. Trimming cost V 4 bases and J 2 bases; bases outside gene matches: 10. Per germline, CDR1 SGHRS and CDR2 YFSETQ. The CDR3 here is CASSQGQFAITDTQYF. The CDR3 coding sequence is TGCGCCAGCAGCCAGGGACAGTTCGCGATCACAGATACGCAGTATTTT.

CDR3 nucleotide sequence: TGTGCCAGCAGTTCTATAGCGGGGGTGGGGAACATTCAGTACTTC. Translating gives CASSSIAGVGNIQYF. The chain combines TRBV2 with TRBJ2-4; 9 bases match TRBD2. CDR1 SNHLY and CDR2 FYNNEI come from the germline V gene. V was pared by 5 bases and J by 7 bases, with 9 bases of the junction left unmatched. The CDR3 consists of 15 residues.

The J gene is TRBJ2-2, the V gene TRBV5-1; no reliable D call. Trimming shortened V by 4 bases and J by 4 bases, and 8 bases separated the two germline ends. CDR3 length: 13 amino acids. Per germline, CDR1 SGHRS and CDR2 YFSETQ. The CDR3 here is CASSPRATGELFF. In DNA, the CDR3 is TGCGCCAGCAGCCCCCGCGCCACCGGGGAGCTGTTTTTT.

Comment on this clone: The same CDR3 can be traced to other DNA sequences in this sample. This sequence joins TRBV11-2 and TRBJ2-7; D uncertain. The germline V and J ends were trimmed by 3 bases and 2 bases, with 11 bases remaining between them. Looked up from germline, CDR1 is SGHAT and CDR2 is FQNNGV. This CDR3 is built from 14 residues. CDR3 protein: CASSLSTGTYEQYF. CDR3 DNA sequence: TGTGCCAGCAGCTTGTCTACGGGTACCTACGAGCAGTACTTC.

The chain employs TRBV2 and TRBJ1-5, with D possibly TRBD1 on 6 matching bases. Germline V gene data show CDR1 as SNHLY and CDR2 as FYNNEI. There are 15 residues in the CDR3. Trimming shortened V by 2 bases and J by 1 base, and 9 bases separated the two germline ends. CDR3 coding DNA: TGTGCCAGCAGTGAATGGGGGCAAAGCAATCAGCCCCAGCATTTT. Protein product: CASSEWGQSNQPQHF.

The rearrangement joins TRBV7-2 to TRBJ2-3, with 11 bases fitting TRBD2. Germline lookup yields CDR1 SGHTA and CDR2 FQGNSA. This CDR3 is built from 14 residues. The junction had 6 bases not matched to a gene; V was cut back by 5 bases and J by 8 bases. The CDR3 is CASSPLAGGGTQYF. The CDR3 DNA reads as TGTGCCAGCAGCCCTCTAGCGGGAGGCGGTACGCAGTATTTT.

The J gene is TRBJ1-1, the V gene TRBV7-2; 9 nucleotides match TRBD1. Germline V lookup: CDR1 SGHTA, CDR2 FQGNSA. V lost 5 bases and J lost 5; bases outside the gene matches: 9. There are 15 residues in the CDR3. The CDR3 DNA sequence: TGTGCCAGCAGCCGTATGGGACAGGGAATTACTGAAGCTTTCTTT. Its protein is CASSRMGQGITEAFF.

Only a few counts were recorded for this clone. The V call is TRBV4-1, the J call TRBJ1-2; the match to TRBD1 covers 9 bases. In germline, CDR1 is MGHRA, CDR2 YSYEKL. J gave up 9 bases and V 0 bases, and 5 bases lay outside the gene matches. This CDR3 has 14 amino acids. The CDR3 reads CASSQDPDRGSYTF. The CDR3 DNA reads TGCGCCAGCAGCCAAGATCCGGACAGGGGTAGCTACACCTTC.

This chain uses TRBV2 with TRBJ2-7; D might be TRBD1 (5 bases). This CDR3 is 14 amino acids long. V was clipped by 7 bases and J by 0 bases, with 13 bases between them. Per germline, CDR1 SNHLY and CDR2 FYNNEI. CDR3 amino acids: CASKGSGSSYEQYF. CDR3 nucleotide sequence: TGTGCCAGCAAGGGGTCGGGTAGCTCCTACGAGCAGTACTTC.

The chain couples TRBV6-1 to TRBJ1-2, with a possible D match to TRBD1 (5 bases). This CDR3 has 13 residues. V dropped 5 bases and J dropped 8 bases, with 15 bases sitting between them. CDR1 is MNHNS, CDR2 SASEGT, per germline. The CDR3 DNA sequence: TGTGCCAGCAGTCTGGGCGGAGACAGAGGCTACACCTTC. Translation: CASSLGGDRGYTF.

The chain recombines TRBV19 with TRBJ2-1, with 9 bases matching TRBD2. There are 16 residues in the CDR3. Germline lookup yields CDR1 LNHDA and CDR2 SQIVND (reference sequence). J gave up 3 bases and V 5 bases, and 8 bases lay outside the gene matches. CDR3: CASSPAPAGGYNEQFF. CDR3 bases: TGTGCCAGTAGTCCTGCCCCAGCGGGGGGCTACAATGAGCAGTTCTTC.

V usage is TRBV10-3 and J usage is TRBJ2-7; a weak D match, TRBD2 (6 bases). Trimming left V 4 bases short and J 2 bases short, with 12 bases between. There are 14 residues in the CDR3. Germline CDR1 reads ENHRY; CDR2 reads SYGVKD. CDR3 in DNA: TGTGCCATCAGTGGATCTAGCGAAGCCTACGAGCAGTACTTC. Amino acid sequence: CAISGSSEAYEQYF.

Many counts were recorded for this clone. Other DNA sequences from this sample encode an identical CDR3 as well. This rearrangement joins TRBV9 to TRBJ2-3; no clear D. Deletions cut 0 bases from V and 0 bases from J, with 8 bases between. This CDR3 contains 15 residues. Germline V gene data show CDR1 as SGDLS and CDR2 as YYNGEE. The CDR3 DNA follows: TGTGCCAGCAGCGTAGGACTTACTAGCACAGATACGCAGTATTTT. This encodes CASSVGLTSTDTQYF.